The text below deals with one T cell receptor beta chain. The CDR3 runs 16 residues. From germline, CDR1 is SGHVS and CDR2 FNYEAQ. J was trimmed by 5 bases and V by 2 bases; bases with no gene match: 8. Production of TCR cDNA was by 5'RACE template switching, which also added a universal primer site and UMIs. TCRdb called the 5' RACE reads again in MiXCR, with one record for every CDR3 protein. The repertoire has around 600,000 distinct CDR3 sequences, approximately 13% of them found once; the top ten carry 15%. This record comes from a study of T cells after yellow fever vaccination. As for the study in general: Researchers used SMART-Seq v4 Ultra Low Input to prepare fractions that had low cell numbers.

J is TRBJ2-2 and V is TRBV7-6; TRBD1 aligns across 7 bases. The sample in question was PBMCs, obtained on the day of the yellow fever booster vaccination. The source of this sequence is a man under 40 who received the YFV17D yellow fever vaccine. CDR3 DNA sequence: TGTGCCAGCAGCTTAAATACGGGACAGAATACCGGGGAGCTGTTTTTT. Protein: CASSLNTGQNTGELFF.